The TCR beta chain described here comes from a study of vaccination effects on CD4 cells after COVID-19. A note on this clone: The antigen remains undetermined.

Antigen-specific CD4+ T cells expanded by the ViraFEST assay with viral peptide pools were then sequenced. Following a roughly 11-day culture, CD4+ T cells were purified. None of the vaccinated had previously contracted SARS-CoV-2, and their nucleocapsid antibodies tested negative. Method: immunoSEQ multiplex PCR; TCRdb's copy keeps in-frame clones and lacks some. Counted here are approximately 23,000 clones, 65% to 80% occurring once; the ten biggest clones make up 9.5% to 13%. The sequence came from a human donor who received a COVID-19 vaccine. The sample here was CD4+ T cells from PBMCs cultured with HCoV-NL63 spike peptides, taken before COVID-19 vaccination.

The CDR3 nucleotides are TGTGCCAGCAGCCAAGGGGGGAACACCATATATTTT. Encoded protein: CASSQGGNTIYF. This chain joins TRBV3-1 (or the pseudogene TRBV3-2) and TRBJ1-3, with D perhaps TRBD1 (5 bases). The V gene's germline CDR1 is LGHDT and CDR2 YNNKEL (reference sequence). V lost 1 base to trimming and J lost 7 bases, with 5 bases between them. This CDR3 is 12 amino acids long.